The clone carrying this TCR beta chain was seen a handful of times. The data are from a study of blood T cells in healthy people across ages. The wider study: When template switching was applied, about one barcoded beta molecule was captured per two T cells.

Using a J-beta primer mix together with a sample-barcoded 5' primer, a second PCR was run for about 7 to 12 cycles. Each sample yielded at least 3 million CDR3-containing paired-end reads. Using its own MiXCR run on the 5' RACE reads, TCRdb lists one record per CDR3 protein. The data contain about 1,400,000 distinct CDR3 sequences, roughly 60% of them singletons. The CDR3 loop spans 14 amino acids. The germline gives CDR1 MGHDK, CDR2 SYGVNS. Unmatched junction bases numbered 6, after V lost 6 bases and J lost 4 bases. Sequenced: blood. V is TRBV25-1 and J is TRBJ2-5, with 9 bases lining up with TRBD1. The source is a man aged 18 to 30 in good health. DNA of the CDR3: TGTGCCAGCAGCTTTAACAGGGGGCGAGAGACCCAGTACTTC. This gives the protein CASSFNRGRETQYF.